Listed below are T cell receptor beta chains from one sample, sequenced in a study of T-cell memory formation after mild COVID-19. TCRdb recomputed calls from the 5' RACE reads with MiXCR, one row per CDR3 protein. This sample yields 500,000 to 550,000 distinct CDR3 sequences, of which 20% are seen a single time; roughly an eighth belongs to the top ten. The sample consisted of PBMCs or a T cell subset sorted from them (not recorded which). These receptors all stem from an adult woman who had mild COVID-19 (a few samples of this study predate the infection). Cell type and time point are not known. CDR3s include the opening cysteine and the closing phenylalanine or tryptophan. Some rows mark clone size as missing; the rest say once, few, many or name a class of expanded clone.

clone size | V gene | CDR3 protein
NA | TRBV7-9 | CASSPVGTPSNSPLHF
NA | TRBV5-1 | CASSFTGVYGYTF
NA | TRBV7-2 | CASSLRFRLAGQETQYF
NA | TRBV6-5 | CASSYIVGGDEQYF
many | TRBV5-1 | CATKGGSGGDTQYF
few | TRBV5-6 | CASSLTDRVIPYGYTF
NA | TRBV20-1 | CSARDAGLAGLNLGYEQFF
NA | TRBV7-2 | CASGARSSYNEQFF
many | TRBV5-1 | CASSLEGGGIHYEQYF
few | TRBV20-1 | CSARIGGQGREQYF
NA | TRBV6-2/TRBV6-3 | CASRTGPHPFF
few | TRBV12-3/TRBV12-4 | CASSLPGLAESGEQFF
NA | TRBV12-5 | CGSGTNNEQFF
few | TRBV5-1 | CASSQRHRGTDTQYF
few | TRBV23-1 | CASSPGRDRGGPNNEQFF
NA | TRBV24-1 | CATSDVGLAGDNEQFF
few | TRBV6-2/TRBV6-3 | CASSYGQFSYEQYF
few | TRBV20-1 | CSALGGGSSYEQYF
few | TRBV6-5 | CASSSPDRGTGELFF
NA | TRBV5-1 | CASGQGGGTQYF
NA | TRBV6-5 | CASSYSSLGMKFF
few | TRBV24-1 | CATYDRGGNEQFF
NA | TRBV11-2 | CASSPGPSGPEGEQFF
few | TRBV7-8 | CASSPDRGQRHSNQPQHF
few | TRBV24-1 | CATSDLQTTGELFF
many | TRBV5-1 | CASSLGASSYNEQFF
few | TRBV29-1 | CSVRQGRQEQYF
few | TRBV7-9 | CASSLPLTDEAFF
few | TRBV12-3/TRBV12-4 | CASRIMRQASNSPLHF
NA | TRBV15 | CATSKAVLYEQFF
NA | TRBV7-9 | CASSLVGAGNQETQYF
NA | TRBV7-9 | CASSLKTTRIPLHF
once | TRBV7-2 | CASSSRLSLGHEQFF